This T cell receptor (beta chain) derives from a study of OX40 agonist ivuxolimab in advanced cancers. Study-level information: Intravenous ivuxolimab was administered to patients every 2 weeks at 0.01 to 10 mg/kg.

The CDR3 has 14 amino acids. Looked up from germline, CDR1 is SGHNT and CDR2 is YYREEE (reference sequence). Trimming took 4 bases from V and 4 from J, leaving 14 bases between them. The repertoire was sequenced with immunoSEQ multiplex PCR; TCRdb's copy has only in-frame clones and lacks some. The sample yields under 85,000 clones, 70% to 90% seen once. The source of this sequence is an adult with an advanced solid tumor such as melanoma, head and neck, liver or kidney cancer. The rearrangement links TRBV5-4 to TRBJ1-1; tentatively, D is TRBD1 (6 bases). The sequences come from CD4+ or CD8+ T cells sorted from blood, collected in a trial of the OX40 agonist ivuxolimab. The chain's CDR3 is CASSPGQTVTEAFF. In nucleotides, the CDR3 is TGTGCCAGCAGCCCAGGACAGACGGTCACTGAAGCTTTCTTT.